Reported below is one T cell receptor (beta chain). What it binds is unknown. TCRdb's copy holds only in-frame clones and misses some; the assay was immunoSEQ multiplex PCR. The table lists around 690,000 clones, about 90% of them singletons. This sample was taken from a study of shared clonotypes between healthy human individuals. Points from the study as a whole: It was observed that around 5% of naive CD4 clonotypes were shared across several donors.

V lost 1 base, J lost 6 bases, and 7 bases lay in between. This CDR3 has 13 residues. Germline CDR1 MRHNA, CDR2 SNTAGT. The TCR sequence derives from a young man in good health. Some clones in this sample may be carry-over from other donors' samples. The sample consisted of memory CD8+ T cells from PBMCs. Subset in this sample: CD45RO+ cells pooled with CCR7-negative TemRA cells. This chain links TRBV6-4 with TRBJ2-1, with TRBD1 as a possible D gene (5 bases). The CDR3 coding sequence is TGTGCCAGCAGTGACTGGACAAGCAATGAGCAGTTCTTC. Translated, it gives CASSDWTSNEQFF.